The 26 T cell receptor beta chains below were found in one sample sequenced in a study of T cells in Graves' hyperthyroidism and ophthalmopathy. Researchers amplified the TCR beta CDR3 regions from RNA transcripts. The TCR CDR3 was amplified in a first-round RT-PCR using the HTBI primer set. TCRdb passed the multiplex PCR reads through MiXCR, listing each CDR3 protein once. This sample has fewer than 450,000 distinct CDR3 sequences, with around 15% found just once. What was sequenced was blood. Receptors were obtained from a man between 50 and 59 years old with Graves' ophthalmopathy.

This clonotype was seen repeatedly, ten times or more. The J gene is TRBJ2-7, the V gene TRBV11-2, with D possibly being TRBD1 or TRBD2 (5 bases each). The CDR3 length is 14 residues. Trimming took 5 bases from V and 2 from J, leaving 13 bases between them. CDR1 and CDR2 (germline): SGHAT, FQNNGV. The CDR3 loop reads CASSPTGPPYEQYF. Written as DNA, the CDR3 is TGTGCCAGCAGCCCCACGGGGCCCCCCTACGAGCAGTACTTC. Supplemented by reference TRBV11-2 and TRBJ2-7, the full variable domain reads EAGVAQSPRYKIIEKRQSVAFWCNPISGHATLYWYQQILGQGPKLLIQFQNNGVVDDSQLPKDRFSAERLKGVDSTLKIQPAKLEDSAVYLCASSPTGPPYEQYFGPGTRLTVT.

The sample holds a few counts of this clonotype. This chain joins TRBV5-1 and TRBJ2-1; D call uncertain. The V gene lost 3 bases and the J gene lost 1 base, with 8 bases spanning the gap. The germline CDR1 and CDR2 sequences are SGHRS and YFSETQ. CDR3 length: 14 residues. The CDR3 coding sequence is TGCGCCAGCAGCTCAGGAGTATCCTACAATGAGCAGTTCTTC. It encodes CASSSGVSYNEQFF.

This clonotype was seen once. One end of the junction fails to match germline, which may point to a read error. The chain uses TRBV7-9 and TRBJ2-5; no definite D call. The CDR3 totals 13 residues. In germline, CDR1 is SEHNR, CDR2 FQNEAQ (reference sequence). CDR3 residues: CASRGAGSETRYF. CDR3 nucleotide sequence: TGTGCCAGCAGGGGCGCCGGCTCTGAGACCCGGTACTTC.

This clonotype has a count of ten or more. V usage is TRBV3-1 and J usage is TRBJ2-3, with 7 bases fitting TRBD1. The CDR3 runs to 14 residues. The V gene end was trimmed by 4 bases and the J gene end by 2 bases; junction bases not matched to a gene: 3. Germline-derived CDR1 and CDR2 are LGHDT and YNNKEL (reference sequence). Written as DNA, the CDR3 is TGTGCCAGCAGCCCGACAGGGACCACAGATACGCAGTATTTT. This sequence encodes CASSPTGTTDTQYF.

V is TRBV27 and J is TRBJ1-1; D is unclear. This CDR3 has 13 amino acids. Germline V gene data show CDR1 as MNHEY and CDR2 as SMNVEV (reference sequence). V dropped 1 base and J dropped 1 base, with 4 bases sitting between them. CDR3 region: CASSLWWNTEAFF. As DNA, the CDR3 is TGTGCCAGCAGTTTATGGTGGAACACTGAAGCTTTCTTT.

V is TRBV4-1 and J is TRBJ2-5; D is unclear. Deletions cut 5 bases from V and 2 bases from J, with 3 bases between. Germline V lookup: CDR1 MGHRA, CDR2 YSYEKL. The CDR3 spans 11 residues. Here the CDR3 reads CASSEQETQYF. The DNA for the CDR3 is TGCGCCAGCAGCGAGCAAGAGACCCAGTACTTC.

This clonotype was detected many times. This chain links TRBV30 with TRBJ2-1; D perhaps matches TRBD2 (6 bases). V gave up 3 bases and J gave up 2 bases, with 17 bases separating them. The CDR3 length is 16 residues. CDR1 and CDR2 (germline): GTSNPN, SVGIG (reference sequence). The CDR3 region has the DNA TGTGCCTGGAGATCGGGCGGGATGGTTGCCTACAATGAGCAGTTCTTC. This codes for CAWRSGGMVAYNEQFF.

This clonotype was seen repeatedly, ten times or more. CDR3 in amino acids: CASSIQGNTGELFF. The CDR3 DNA reads TGCGCCAGCAGCATACAGGGTAACACCGGGGAGCTGTTTTTT. The chain is built from TRBV4-1 and TRBJ2-2; the D gene is possibly TRBD1 (6 bases). Trimming pared 5 bases from V and 2 bases from J, leaving 9 bases between. CDR3 length: 14 residues. CDR1 and CDR2 from the germline V gene are MGHRA and YSYEKL.

This clonotype has more than one count but fewer than ten. The V call is TRBV11-3, the J call TRBJ2-3; D gene ambiguous. Germline CDR1 SGHNT, CDR2 YENEEA. The V end lost 1 base, the J end lost 4 bases, and 18 bases lay between the germline ends. The CDR3 spans 17 residues. CDR3 loop: CASSLGFRLPDSDTQYF. Written as DNA, the CDR3 is TGTGCCAGCAGCTTAGGGTTTCGGCTCCCGGATTCAGATACGCAGTATTTT.

The V gene is TRBV19, the J gene TRBJ2-2; maybe TRBD2 (5 bases). CDR3 length: 17 residues. V was cut by 4 bases and J by 4 bases, with 19 bases left in between. The germline gives CDR1 LNHDA, CDR2 SQIVND (reference sequence). The CDR3 DNA is TGTGCCAGTAGTACCGGGCCTGGAGGTACGGGCACCGGGGAGCTGTTTTTT. Amino acids: CASSTGPGGTGTGELFF.

This clonotype was recorded at least ten times. V usage is TRBV6-1 and J usage is TRBJ2-5; 7 bases are a match to TRBD2. This CDR3 contains 14 residues. Trimming took 8 bases from V and 1 from J; bases not matched to a gene: 7. In germline, CDR1 is MNHNS, CDR2 SASEGT. The CDR3 coding sequence is TGTGCCAGCGATCCGGGACTACTCCAAGAGACCCAGTACTTC. It specifies CASDPGLLQETQYF.

At least ten counts were recorded for this clonotype. The chain combines TRBV18 with TRBJ2-1, with 8 bases that match TRBD2. From germline, CDR1 is KGHSH and CDR2 LQKENI. The CDR3 loop spans 15 amino acids. V gave up 4 bases and J gave up 7 bases; unmatched junction bases: 9. The CDR3 loop is CASSLKVAGYNEQFF. DNA of the CDR3: TGTGCCAGCTCACTAAAGGTAGCGGGATATAATGAGCAGTTCTTC.

As DNA, the CDR3 is TGTGCCAGTAGTTGGGCTAGTTCTGTCAATGAGCAGTTCTTC. Encoded protein: CASSWASSVNEQFF. This sequence joins TRBV19 and TRBJ2-1; D is undetermined. CDR3 length equals 14 residues. Per germline, CDR1 LNHDA and CDR2 SQIVND (reference sequence). V lost 5 bases to trimming and J lost 6 bases, with 14 bases between them.

The rearrangement joins TRBV6-5 to TRBJ2-5; 7 bases fit TRBD2. The ends lost 1 base at V and 7 bases at J; junction bases unmatched: 6. CDR3 length equals 14 residues. Germline V gene lookup returns CDR1 MNHEY and CDR2 SVGAGI. CDR3: CASSYLAGEGTQYF. CDR3 bases: TGTGCCAGCAGTTACTTGGCGGGAGAGGGGACCCAGTACTTC.

In its sample, this clonotype was seen once. This chain connects TRBV3-1 to TRBJ2-4, with 8 bases fitting TRBD2. The trim removed 0 bases at V and 2 bases at J, leaving 6 bases unmatched. The germline V gene encodes CDR1 LGHDT and CDR2 YNNKEL (reference sequence). The CDR3 spans 17 residues. The CDR3 sequence is CASSQDPTSETKNIQYF. In nucleotides, the CDR3 is TGTGCCAGCAGCCAAGATCCGACTAGCGAAACCAAAAACATTCAGTACTTC. The full variable domain, completed using reference TRBV3-1 and TRBJ2-4, is DTAVSQTPKYLVTQMGNDKSIKCEQNLGHDTMYWYKQDSKKFLKIMFSYNNKELIINETVPNRFSPKSPDKAHLNLHINSLELGDSAVYFCASSQDPTSETKNIQYFGAGTRLSVL.

The table lists this clonotype with a count of one. One base away lies a much larger clone, so this may be a sequencing read error. The V gene is TRBV7-9, the J gene TRBJ2-1; no clear D gene. There are 19 residues in the CDR3. Germline CDR1 is SEHNR and CDR2 is FQNEAQ (reference sequence). This CDR3 is CVSSLGAVGRRSSYNEQFF. CDR3 bases: TGTGTCAGCAGCTTAGGCGCCGTAGGCAGGAGAAGCTCCTACAATGAGCAGTTCTTC.

This clonotype has at least ten counts. The chain couples TRBV27 to TRBJ2-7, with TRBD1 matching over 10 bases. Per germline, CDR1 MNHEY and CDR2 SMNVEV (reference sequence). The CDR3 extends over 13 amino acids. V trimming: 4 bases; J trimming: 3 bases; junction bases outside the gene matches: 0. The CDR3 reads CASSWDRGYEQYF. The CDR3 bases are TGTGCCAGCAGTTGGGACAGGGGCTACGAGCAGTACTTC.

Turning to this clonotype: This may be a read error, as it is one base from a much larger clone. The V gene is TRBV2, the J gene TRBJ2-5; 9 bases match TRBD2. The CDR3 has 15 amino acids. V lost 11 bases and J lost 9; bases outside the gene matches: 19. Germline V CDR1 and CDR2: SNHLY, FYNNEI. Written as DNA, the CDR3 is TGTGCCGGAGCTCCGCGGGGGGGCCGCCGGGAGGCCCAGTACTTC. Protein product: CAGAPRGGRREAQYF.

The sample holds many counts of this clonotype. The V gene is TRBV20-1, the J gene TRBJ1-5; no reliable D call. Trimming shortened V by 5 bases and J by 7 bases, and 15 bases separated the two germline ends. The CDR3 contains 13 residues. Germline V CDR1 and CDR2: DFQATT, SNEGSKA (reference sequence). CDR3 in DNA: TGCAGTGCTGAAACGGGCCTTTGGCAGCCCCAGCATTTT. This encodes CSAETGLWQPQHF.

The chain has TRBV11-2 and TRBJ2-7, with D unresolved. The CDR3 is made up of 13 amino acids. The V gene's germline CDR1 is SGHAT and CDR2 FQNNGV. V was cut by 5 bases and J by 7 bases, with 15 bases left in between. CDR3 nucleotides: TGTGCCAGCAGCCCAGGACGAGATTCAGAGCAGTACTTC. Protein product: CASSPGRDSEQYF.

In this sample, this clonotype turned up many times. This rearrangement joins TRBV29-1 to TRBJ2-1; D tentatively fits TRBD1 or TRBD2 (5 bases each). This CDR3 comprises 14 residues. Per germline, CDR1 SQVTM and CDR2 ANQGSEA. V was pared by 4 bases and J by 4 bases, with 14 bases between. CDR3 sequence: CSVGRTDSYNEQFF. CDR3 nucleotide sequence: TGCAGCGTTGGACGGACTGACAGTTACAATGAGCAGTTCTTC.

This clonotype came up a few times. The J gene is TRBJ2-1, the V gene TRBV3-1, with 10 bases that match TRBD2. This CDR3 is built from 14 residues. Germline assignment: CDR1 LGHDT and CDR2 YNNKEL (reference sequence). With 0 bases clipped from V and 10 bases from J, the junction kept 3 bases outside the gene matches. Here the CDR3 DNA reads TGTGCCAGCAGCCAAGAAGTTAGCGGGAGGGAGCAGTTCTTC. It specifies CASSQEVSGREQFF.

This clonotype has at least ten counts. The chain recombines TRBV18 with TRBJ2-3, with D possibly matching TRBD1 (5 bases). The germline V gene has CDR1 KGHSH and CDR2 LQKENI. The CDR3 consists of 15 residues. Trimming removed 5 bases at V and 3 bases at J, with 15 bases between. The CDR3 sequence is CASSWGTEDTDTQYF. DNA of the CDR3: TGTGCCAGCTCATGGGGCACGGAAGATACAGATACGCAGTATTTT.

In its sample, this clonotype was seen many times. The genes are TRBV3-1 and TRBJ2-5; 10 nucleotides line up with TRBD1. The V and J ends lost 4 bases and 5 bases, in that order; junction bases with no gene match: 10. The CDR3 consists of 16 residues. From germline, CDR1 is LGHDT and CDR2 YNNKEL (reference sequence). CDR3 nucleotide sequence: TGTGCCAGCAGCCGGACAGGGGGGACTGTTGCCGAGACCCAGTACTTC. Translating gives CASSRTGGTVAETQYF.

This clonotype has at least ten counts. This chain uses TRBV27 with TRBJ2-4; no clear D gene. V lost 1 base to trimming and J lost 0 bases, with 16 bases between them. Germline V gene sequence: CDR1 MNHEY, CDR2 SMNVEV (reference sequence). The CDR3 sequence is 18 residues long. CDR3 protein: CASSLFGGKGRAKNIQYF. CDR3 coding DNA: TGTGCCAGCAGTTTATTCGGTGGTAAAGGACGAGCCAAAAACATTCAGTACTTC.

The sample holds many counts of this clonotype. This sequence joins TRBV19 and TRBJ2-2; TRBD1 matches 8 bases. Germline assignment: CDR1 LNHDA and CDR2 SQIVND (reference sequence). Trimming at V came to 2 bases and at J to 5 bases, leaving 10 bases not matched to a gene. This CDR3 is 17 amino acids long. In DNA, the CDR3 is TGTGCCAGTAGTATATCTAACAGGGGGACCTGGACCGGGGAGCTGTTTTTT. Protein: CASSISNRGTWTGELFF.